These T cell receptor beta chains were read from a single sample in a study of regulatory T cells in long-lasting Graves disease. TCRdb re-analysed the multiplex PCR reads in MiXCR, keeping a single row per CDR3 protein. The table shows 400,000 to 500,000 distinct CDR3 sequences, with less than 25% occurring only once. The sequenced sample was peripheral blood mononuclear cells (PBMCs), obtained when the disease was refractory, from a patient treated with antithyroid drugs. All receptors derive from a female donor with Graves disease. Both conserved end residues are part of each CDR3. A D gene is named only where the DNA matches it firmly. Not every row has a clone size; where given, it reads once, few, many or a size class.

v_gene: TRBV28
j_gene: TRBJ2-3
d_gene: TRBD2
abundance: -
CDR3aa: CASSWRTSGRKTDTQYF
CDR3nt: TGTGCCAGCAGTTGGAGGACTAGCGGGAGAAAGACAGATACGCAGTATTTT

v_gene: TRBV6-5
j_gene: TRBJ1-6
d_gene: -
abundance: -
CDR3aa: CASSSSPNSPLHF
CDR3nt: TGTGCCAGCAGTTCCTCCCCGAATTCACCCCTCCACTTT

v_gene: TRBV5-6
j_gene: TRBJ2-7
d_gene: TRBD2
abundance: few
CDR3aa: CASSSTSGFYEQYF
CDR3nt: TGTGCCAGCAGCTCGACTAGCGGCTTCTACGAGCAGTACTTC

v_gene: TRBV28
j_gene: TRBJ2-7
d_gene: -
abundance: many
CDR3aa: CASSSFRDLSSYEQYF
CDR3nt: TGTGCCAGCAGTTCCTTTCGGGACTTGAGCTCCTACGAGCAGTACTTC

v_gene: TRBV4-1
j_gene: TRBJ2-7
d_gene: TRBD2
abundance: few
CDR3aa: CASSLLAGASIGEQYF
CDR3nt: TGCGCCAGCAGCCTCCTAGCGGGAGCCTCTATTGGGGAGCAGTACTTC

v_gene: TRBV19
j_gene: TRBJ1-5
d_gene: TRBD1
abundance: few
CDR3aa: CASLGQGALSNQPQHF
CDR3nt: TGTGCCAGCCTGGGACAGGGGGCTTTAAGCAATCAGCCCCAGCATTTT

v_gene: TRBV4-3
j_gene: TRBJ2-5
d_gene: TRBD2
abundance: -
CDR3aa: CASSQGVAGGTQETQYF
CDR3nt: TGCGCCAGCAGCCAAGGGGTAGCGGGGGGCACCCAAGAGACCCAGTACTTC

v_gene: TRBV29-1
j_gene: TRBJ2-5
d_gene: -
abundance: few
CDR3aa: CSVYGLQTQYF
CDR3nt: TGCAGCGTTTACGGGTTGCAGACCCAGTACTTC

v_gene: TRBV28
j_gene: TRBJ2-7
d_gene: TRBD2
abundance: many
CDR3aa: CASSWGLQSSYEQYF
CDR3nt: TGTGCCAGCAGTTGGGGACTACAGAGCTCCTACGAGCAGTACTTC

v_gene: TRBV6-1
j_gene: TRBJ2-7
d_gene: -
abundance: -
CDR3aa: CASRPPAGRHEQYF
CDR3nt: TGTGCCAGCAGGCCTCCCGCAGGGAGGCACGAGCAGTACTTC

v_gene: TRBV27
j_gene: TRBJ2-5
d_gene: TRBD2
abundance: many
CDR3aa: CASSPGTSEQETQYF
CDR3nt: TGTGCCAGCAGTCCCGGGACTAGCGAACAAGAGACCCAGTACTTC

v_gene: TRBV6-1
j_gene: TRBJ2-5
d_gene: -
abundance: -
CDR3aa: CASSNRQAQYF
CDR3nt: TGTGCCAGCAGCAACAGACAGGCACAGTACTTC

v_gene: TRBV9
j_gene: TRBJ2-2
d_gene: TRBD1
abundance: -
CDR3aa: CASSAGQGALIRELFF
CDR3nt: TGTGCCAGCAGCGCGGGACAGGGGGCCCTGATCAGGGAGCTGTTTTTT

v_gene: TRBV15
j_gene: TRBJ1-1
d_gene: -
abundance: many
CDR3aa: CATSRNHIGPSGAFF
CDR3nt: TGTGCCACCAGCAGAAATCATATAGGCCCCTCAGGCGCTTTCTTT

v_gene: TRBV2
j_gene: TRBJ2-7
d_gene: TRBD2
abundance: many
CDR3aa: CASSESGTSPFEQYF
CDR3nt: TGTGCCAGCAGTGAATCCGGGACTAGCCCTTTCGAGCAGTACTTC

v_gene: TRBV20-1
j_gene: TRBJ2-1
d_gene: TRBD2
abundance: few
CDR3aa: CSALLAGPYNEQFF
CDR3nt: TGCAGTGCTCTGCTAGCGGGACCCTACAATGAGCAGTTCTTC

v_gene: TRBV5-1
j_gene: TRBJ2-2
d_gene: -
abundance: few
CDR3aa: CASSLDWDTGELFF
CDR3nt: TGCGCCAGCAGCTTGGATTGGGACACCGGGGAGCTGTTTTTT

v_gene: TRBV6-5
j_gene: TRBJ1-2
d_gene: -
abundance: many
CDR3aa: CASSYPSDGYTF
CDR3nt: TGTGCCAGCAGTTACCCCTCCGATGGCTACACCTTC

v_gene: TRBV6-9
j_gene: TRBJ2-7
d_gene: TRBD1
abundance: many
CDR3aa: CASSYSSGGYEQYF
CDR3nt: TGTGCCAGCAGTTACTCATCAGGGGGTTACGAGCAGTACTTC

v_gene: TRBV30
j_gene: TRBJ1-1
d_gene: -
abundance: many
CDR3aa: CAWNEAFF
CDR3nt: TGTGCCTGGAATGAAGCTTTCTTT